These T cell receptor beta chains were read from a single sample in a study of memory CD4+ T cells and cytomegalovirus serostatus. TCRdb's table, derived via immunoSEQ multiplex PCR, lists solely in-frame clones and lacks some. Among over 35,000 clones listed, roughly 80% were seen once. Sequenced material: memory CD4+ T cells from blood. The receptors originated from an adult in good health and CMV-seronegative. The CDR3 runs from the conserved cysteine through the conserved F or W. The order of the fields is D gene, clone size, J gene, V gene, CDR3 DNA, CDR3 protein. The D gene is left open where the match is weak. Expanded clones get a size class; other rows say once, few or many, or leave the size out.

>.|.|TRBJ1-3|TRBV4-2
TGTGCCAGCAGCCAAGATAGGGGAGTAGGAAACACCATATATTTT
CASSQDRGVGNTIYF
>TRBD2|few|TRBJ2-1|TRBV5-1
TGCGCCAGCAGCTTGGCGTCTCCGTGGGGGGGTTACTACAATGAGCAGTTCTTC
CASSLASPWGGYYNEQFF
>.|.|TRBJ1-2|TRBV7-4
TGTGCCAGCAGCTACCACAGCTATGGCTACACCTTC
CASSYHSYGYTF
>.|once|TRBJ1-4|TRBV29-1
TGCAGCGTTGAAACGGGCGAAAAACTGTTTTTT
CSVETGEKLFF
>TRBD1|.|TRBJ1-2|TRBV6-5
TGTGCCAGCAGACCCCGGACAGGCGTCGGCTACACCTTC
CASRPRTGVGYTF
>.|few|TRBJ1-6|TRBV4-2
TGTGCCAGCAGCCAATTGGACGGCAATTCACCCCTCCACTTT
CASSQLDGNSPLHF
>.|.|TRBJ2-7|TRBV6-1
TGTGCCAGCAGTATTACGTTTAGGTACGAGCAGTACTTC
CASSITFRYEQYF
>.|.|TRBJ2-2|TRBV9
TGTGCCAGCAGCGTAGGCGGAGGTAGCACCGGGGAGCTGTTTTTT
CASSVGGGSTGELFF
>.|.|TRBJ1-6|TRBV27
TGTGCCAGCAGTTCCGCGGCGAATTCACCCCTCCACTTT
CASSSAANSPLHF
>.|.|TRBJ1-2|TRBV5-5
TGTGCCAGCAGCTTCGGTCAGTCACCGGAGGGCTACACCTTC
CASSFGQSPEGYTF
>.|.|TRBJ2-5|TRBV28
TGTGCCAGCAGTTTGGCCGAAGTAGAGACCCAGTACTTC
CASSLAEVETQYF
>.|.|TRBJ1-1|TRBV18
TGTGCCAGCTCAACGAGACAAAAGATGAACACTGAAGCTTTCTTT
CASSTRQKMNTEAFF
>TRBD1|.|TRBJ2-7|TRBV29-1
TGCAGCGTTGTGGGACAGGAGTACGAGCAGTACTTC
CSVVGQEYEQYF
>.|.|TRBJ2-3|TRBV5-1
TGCGCCAGCAGCTTGGAACAGCCCAGCACAGATACGCAGTATTTT
CASSLEQPSTDTQYF
>TRBD1|.|TRBJ1-3|TRBV19
TGTGCCAGTAGCCCCCGACCCGGGACAGGGAGTCCCTCTGGAAACACCATATATTTT
CASSPRPGTGSPSGNTIYF
>.|.|TRBJ1-1|TRBV5-1
TGCGCCAGCAGCTTGGCCCGGCAGGGAGCTGTGAACACTGAAGCTTTCTTT
CASSLARQGAVNTEAFF
>TRBD1|once|TRBJ1-1|TRBV19
TGTGCCAGTAGTCGAACAGGGGCTGCGAACACTGAAGCTTTCTTT
CASSRTGAANTEAFF
>.|.|TRBJ2-7|TRBV27
TGTGCCAGCAGAGACCCCTTCGACGAGCAGTACTTC
CASRDPFDEQYF
>TRBD1|medium-sized|TRBJ1-2|TRBV4-3
TGCGCCAGCAGCCAACAGGACAGGGACTATGGCTACACCTTC
CASSQQDRDYGYTF
>.|.|TRBJ1-5|TRBV28
TGTGCCAGCAGTATACAGGGATTTGATCAGCCCCAGCATTTT
CASSIQGFDQPQHF
>TRBD1|few|TRBJ1-1|TRBV7-9
TGTGCCAGCAGCACGCGGGACAGGGGCAGTGAAGCTTTCTTT
CASSTRDRGSEAFF
>.|.|TRBJ1-1|TRBV6-1
TGTGCCACCCTAAGGGACCCTAGGGGCACTGAAGCTTTCTTT
CATLRDPRGTEAFF
>TRBD1|medium-sized|TRBJ1-3|TRBV4-3
TGCGCCAGCAGCCAAAATGACAGGGGTTCCACCATATATTTT
CASSQNDRGSTIYF
>.|.|TRBJ1-5|TRBV14
TGTGCCAGCAGCCTGGATAGCAATCAGCCCCAGCATTTT
CASSLDSNQPQHF
>TRBD2|.|TRBJ2-1|TRBV7-3
TGTGCCAGCAGCCCCAGGGGACTAGCGGGGGGGAGCTCCTACAATGAGCAGTTCTTC
CASSPRGLAGGSSYNEQFF
>.|once|TRBJ2-1|TRBV30
TGTGCCTGGAGTGAGCAAAACAGGAACTACAATGAGCAGTTCTTC
CAWSEQNRNYNEQFF
>.|.|TRBJ1-6|TRBV30
TGTGCCTGGAGCCATGGGGCGGCACCCCTCCACTTT
CAWSHGAAPLHF
>.|once|TRBJ1-1|TRBV28
TGTGCCAGCAGTTCCCCCAAGGGGGGCGCGCACACTGAAGCTTTCTTT
CASSSPKGGAHTEAFF
>.|.|TRBJ2-7|TRBV6-4
TGTGCCAGCAGTGACTCGAACGGGTATGGCTACGAGCAGTACTTC
CASSDSNGYGYEQYF
>.|.|TRBJ1-4|TRBV4-2
TGTGCCAGCAGCCAAAAAGACTCAACTAATGAAAAACTGTTTTTT
CASSQKDSTNEKLFF
>.|.|TRBJ2-3|TRBV7-2
TGTGCCAGCAGCTTAGCGGGCTTCACAGATACGCAGTATTTT
CASSLAGFTDTQYF
>.|.|TRBJ1-5|TRBV4-2
TGTGCCAGCAGCCAAGACGGTGGGACCAATCAGCCCCAGCATTTT
CASSQDGGTNQPQHF
>TRBD1|.|TRBJ1-3|TRBV18
TGTGCCAGCTCCGAACTACCGGGACAGGGAGGAAACACCATATATTTT
CASSELPGQGGNTIYF
>.|.|TRBJ2-1|TRBV18
TGTGCCAGCTCACCAGAAGGGGACGCCAACAATGAGCAGTTCTTC
CASSPEGDANNEQFF
>.|.|TRBJ1-2|TRBV6-6
TGTGCCAGCAGTTTAAACAGGGAACCCCTCACCTTC
CASSLNREPLTF
>.|.|TRBJ1-5|TRBV19
TGTGCCACTGACACAGGAGGAGGCAATCAGCCCCAGCATTTT
CATDTGGGNQPQHF
>.|.|TRBJ1-2|TRBV19
TGTGCCACCCGCGCAGGCCCTCTCTATGGCTACACCTTC
CATRAGPLYGYTF
>.|.|TRBJ2-5|TRBV5-4
TGTGCCAGCAGCTTGACTCACGGACTTTCAGAGACCCAGTACTTC
CASSLTHGLSETQYF
>.|.|TRBJ2-3|TRBV5-1
TGCGCCAGCAGCTTGTATTCTAGCACAGATACGCAGTATTTT
CASSLYSSTDTQYF
>.|.|TRBJ2-7|TRBV18
TGTGCCAGCTCACCACAGGAGACGCTATACGAGCAGTACTTC
CASSPQETLYEQYF
>TRBD1|.|TRBJ2-7|TRBV30
TGTGCCGGCCGGGACAGTCGGACCTACGAGCAGTACTTC
CAGRDSRTYEQYF
>.|.|TRBJ2-5|TRBV7-3
TGTGCCAGCAGCCCCCAGGGGACGCCCGGGGAGACCCAGTACTTC
CASSPQGTPGETQYF